The 2 T cell receptor beta chains presented below share a single source sample, sequenced in a study of blood T cell dynamics during melanoma immunotherapy. Data came from immunoSEQ multiplex PCR; TCRdb stores just in-frame clones and leaves some out. The sample includes roughly 7,000 clones, approximately 88% seen only once; the top ten take 35% to 45%. The time point was: pre-treatment baseline. Sequenced material: blood, taken from a patient treated with checkpoint blockade. Receptor source: a human donor with melanoma. Some clones in this sample may be carry-over from other donors' samples.

The chain links TRBV6-4 to TRBJ2-3; TRBD1 agrees at 7 bases. Germline assignment: CDR1 MRHNA and CDR2 SNTAGT. V trimming: 4 bases; J trimming: 4 bases; junction bases outside the gene matches: 5. This CDR3 has 14 residues. The CDR3 bases are TGTGCCAGCAGTGTTAACAGGGGACCAGATACGCAGTATTTT. It yields the protein CASSVNRGPDTQYF.

The chain employs TRBV10-3 and TRBJ2-7; no clear D. CDR1 is ENHRY and CDR2 is SYGVKD in the germline V gene. Trimming removed 0 bases at V and 5 bases at J, with 14 bases between. There are 15 residues in the CDR3. The CDR3 protein is CAISESTLDYHEQYF. The CDR3 bases are TGTGCCATCAGTGAGTCGACTCTGGATTACCACGAGCAGTACTTC.